This T cell receptor (beta chain) was recovered during a study of control samples from healthy donors and cancer patients. Only in-frame clones appear in the TCRdb table, and some are missing; sequencing was by immunoSEQ multiplex PCR. The table lists tens of thousands of clones, around 80% of them singletons, with around 16% in the top ten. This receptor was taken from a man between 60 and 75 years old in good health. The sample taken for sequencing was blood.

Here the CDR3 DNA reads TGTGCCAGCATATCGGAGGGGGTGGCCTATGGCTACACCTTC. It codes for CASISEGVAYGYTF. This sequence joins TRBV2 and TRBJ1-2; a possible D gene is TRBD1 (6 bases). Between the trimmed V and J ends, which lost 7 bases and 4 bases, there was a span of 16 bases. Germline lookup yields CDR1 SNHLY and CDR2 FYNNEI. The CDR3 extends over 14 amino acids. Full variable domain (outside the CDR3, taken from reference TRBV2 and TRBJ1-2): EPEVTQTPSHQVTQMGQEVILRCVPISNHLYFYWYRQILGQKVEFLVSFYNNEISEKSEIFDDQFSVERPDGSNFTLKIRSTKLEDSAMYFCASISEGVAYGYTFGSGTRLTVV.